The next 20 T cell receptor beta chains were all read from a single sample in a study of blood T cell repertoires in COVID-19. Clones were read by immunoSEQ multiplex PCR, and TCRdb kept only the in-frame ones, dropping some. The table records some 350,000 clones, around nine tenths of them present only once. Sequencing input: peripheral blood. All receptors derive from a woman aged 18-29 years who had recovered from COVID-19.

This clone has only a few counts. The chain joins TRBV4-3 to TRBJ1-6; maybe TRBD1 (5 bases). V dropped 4 bases and J dropped 10 bases, with 26 bases sitting between them. The CDR3 has 18 amino acids. Germline values: CDR1 LGHNA, CDR2 YSLEER. In nucleotides, the CDR3 is TGCGCCAGCAGCCTCAAGGGTGGGCAGGGATCCATGGGGTCACCCCTCCACTTT. Protein product: CASSLKGGQGSMGSPLHF.

This chain connects TRBV6-1 to TRBJ2-5, with 15 bases that match TRBD2. The CDR3 has 16 amino acids. Germline V gives CDR1 MNHNS, CDR2 SASEGT. J gave up 2 bases and V 3 bases, and 1 base lay outside the gene matches. The CDR3 coding sequence is TGTGCCAGCAGTGAGGGACTAGCGGGAGGACAAGAGACCCAGTACTTC. This codes for CASSEGLAGGQETQYF.

This sequence joins TRBV10-1 and TRBJ1-2; D is undetermined. The ends were cut back, 2 bases at V and 7 bases at J, with 8 bases in the middle. This CDR3 spans 12 amino acids. The V gene's germline CDR1 is WNHNN and CDR2 SYGVQD (reference sequence). The CDR3 nucleotides read TGCGCCAGCAGTGAGGGGGAGTCTGGCTACACCTTC. Encoded protein: CASSEGESGYTF.

This sequence joins TRBV7-2 and TRBJ2-1, with D maybe TRBD1 (5 bases). Germline-derived CDR1 and CDR2 are SGHTA and FQGNSA. Between the trimmed V and J ends, which lost 5 bases and 3 bases, there was a span of 17 bases. The CDR3 runs 16 residues. The CDR3 region has the DNA TGTGCCAGCAGCCCCAATCGACAGAGACACTACAATGAGCAGTTCTTC. It encodes CASSPNRQRHYNEQFF.

This chain connects TRBV2 to TRBJ2-7, with D perhaps TRBD1 (6 bases). Trimming took 1 base from V and 1 from J, leaving 11 bases between them. This CDR3 has 15 amino acids. CDR1 is SNHLY and CDR2 is FYNNEI in the germline V gene. DNA of the CDR3: TGTGCCAGCAGTGAAGGGGCCAGGGGATCCTACGAGCAGTACGTC. This sequence encodes CASSEGARGSYEQYV.

The V call is TRBV18, the J call TRBJ2-3, with 9 bases matching TRBD2. This CDR3 is 16 amino acids long. Germline CDR1 KGHSH, CDR2 LQKENI. V was clipped by 4 bases and J by 1 base; unmatched bases: 6. The CDR3 reads CASSRGLASRTDTQYF. CDR3 bases: TGTGCCAGCTCACGGGGACTAGCATCTCGCACAGATACGCAGTATTTT. Full variable domain (remainder filled in from reference TRBV18 and TRBJ2-3): NAGVMQNPRHLVRRRGQEARLRCSPMKGHSHVYWYRQLPEEGLKFMVYLQKENIIDESGMPKERFSAEFPKEGPSILRIQQVVRGDSAAYFCASSRGLASRTDTQYFGPGTRLTVL.

The chain has TRBV4-1 and TRBJ1-1, with 7 bases aligning to TRBD1. CDR1 is MGHRA, CDR2 YSYEKL, per germline. V lost 5 bases and J lost 5; bases outside the gene matches: 11. The CDR3 totals 15 residues. CDR3 sequence (DNA): TGCGCCAGCAGCTCGAGCCAGGGGGGATGGACTGAAGCTTTCTTT. Its translation is CASSSSQGGWTEAFF.

This clone was detected only a few times. The rearrangement uses TRBV7-2 and TRBJ1-2; 9 bases map to TRBD1. Germline CDR1 SGHTA, CDR2 FQGNSA. The V and J ends lost 2 bases and 0 bases, in that order; junction bases with no gene match: 1. CDR3 length: 15 residues. The CDR3 sequence: CASSLRTGANYGYTF. CDR3 DNA sequence: TGTGCCAGCAGCTTAAGGACAGGGGCTAACTATGGCTACACCTTC. Full variable domain (outside the CDR3, taken from reference TRBV7-2 and TRBJ1-2): GAGVSQSPSNKVTEKGKDVELRCDPISGHTALYWYRQSLGQGLEFLIYFQGNSAPDKSGLPSDRFSAERTGGSVSTLTIQRTQQEDSAVYLCASSLRTGANYGYTFGSGTRLTVV.

This clone has just one count. The rearrangement uses TRBV6-1 and TRBJ2-7; 7 positions agree with TRBD1. The CDR3 contains 14 residues. Trimming removed 3 bases from V and 3 bases from J; junction bases left unmatched: 5. CDR1 and CDR2 from the germline V gene are MNHNS and SASEGT. CDR3 protein: CASSDPTGLYEQYV. The CDR3 nucleotides are TGTGCCAGCAGTGATCCGACAGGGCTCTACGAGCAGTACGTC.

The chain is built from TRBV4-3 and TRBJ2-1; 10 bases are shared with TRBD2. This CDR3 is built from 17 residues. The ends lost 2 bases at V and 5 bases at J; junction bases unmatched: 9. From germline, CDR1 is LGHNA and CDR2 YSLEER. The CDR3 reads CASSQHYSGRPNNEQFF. The CDR3 bases are TGCGCCAGCAGCCAACATTATAGCGGGAGGCCCAACAATGAGCAGTTCTTC.

This chain links TRBV19 with TRBJ1-4; 7 bases fit TRBD1. This CDR3 is built from 14 residues. V shed 3 bases, J shed 8 bases, and the junction held 6 bases outside the gene matches. Germline assignment: CDR1 LNHDA and CDR2 SQIVND (reference sequence). CDR3 coding DNA: TGTGCCAGTAGTATCTCGACAGGGCTCGAAAAACTGTTTTTT. The encoded protein is CASSISTGLEKLFF. Based on the CDR3 plus reference TRBV19 and TRBJ1-4, the full variable domain is DGGITQSPKYLFRKEGQNVTLSCEQNLNHDAMYWYRQDPGQGLRLIYYSQIVNDFQKGDIAEGYSVSREKKESFPLTVTSAQKNPTAFYLCASSISTGLEKLFFGSGTQLSVL.

The chain joins TRBV27 to TRBJ1-5, with TRBD1 matching over 9 bases. Germline V gene data show CDR1 as MNHEY and CDR2 as SMNVEV (reference sequence). The length of the CDR3 is 15 residues. The trim removed 2 bases at V and 7 bases at J, leaving 6 bases unmatched. This CDR3 reads CASSLIGTGPQPQHF. As DNA, the CDR3 is TGTGCCAGCAGTTTAATTGGGACAGGGCCCCAGCCCCAGCATTTT.

This chain uses TRBV2 with TRBJ2-5; tentative D call: TRBD1 (6 bases). This CDR3 comprises 14 residues. Per the germline V gene, CDR1 is SNHLY and CDR2 is FYNNEI. Trimming pared 4 bases from V and 5 bases from J, leaving 14 bases between. CDR3 loop: CASSGNRVVETQYF. CDR3 bases: TGTGCCAGCAGTGGGAACAGGGTTGTGGAGACCCAGTACTTC.

This clone was seen only a few times. The chain links TRBV6-2 or TRBV6-3 to TRBJ1-1; D unclear. Germline lookup yields CDR1 MNHEY and CDR2 SVGEGT. The CDR3 consists of 14 residues. V lost 3 bases, J lost 1 base, and 9 bases lay in between. The CDR3 loop reads CASSYHAGNTEAFF. The CDR3 DNA follows: TGTGCCAGCAGTTATCACGCGGGGAACACTGAAGCTTTCTTT.

The chain combines TRBV7-8 with TRBJ1-2; 7 nucleotides line up with TRBD1. Germline V CDR1 and CDR2: SGHVS, FQNEAQ. The CDR3 totals 13 residues. V shed 5 bases, J shed 3 bases, and the junction held 3 bases outside the gene matches. CDR3 coding DNA: TGTGCCAGCAGCCAGGGACAGTACTATGGCTACACCTTC. Protein: CASSQGQYYGYTF.

The chain joins TRBV24-1 to TRBJ2-1; 7 bases align to TRBD2. Germline assignment: CDR1 KGHDR and CDR2 SFDVKD. Trimming at V came to 5 bases and at J to 5 bases, leaving 5 bases not matched to a gene. CDR3 length: 14 residues. The DNA for the CDR3 is TGTGCCACCAGTGGGCTAGCGGTTGACAATGAGCAGTTCTTC. Residues: CATSGLAVDNEQFF.

The chain is built from TRBV6-2 or TRBV6-3 and TRBJ2-2; TRBD2 matches at 7 bases. The ends lost 0 bases at V and 6 bases at J; junction bases unmatched: 4. The CDR3 is made up of 15 amino acids. Per germline, CDR1 MNHEY and CDR2 SVGEGT. The CDR3 reads CASSYSWGGAGELFF. The CDR3 DNA follows: TGTGCCAGCAGTTACTCATGGGGGGGAGCCGGGGAGCTGTTTTTT.

In regard to this clone: Different DNA sequences within this sample yield the same CDR3. J is TRBJ1-1 and V is TRBV29-1, with D unresolved. Germline V gene lookup returns CDR1 SQVTM and CDR2 ANQGSEA. The V and J ends lost 3 bases and 2 bases respectively, with 4 bases between them. The CDR3 spans 11 residues. This chain's CDR3 is CSVDRNTEAFF. The CDR3 DNA sequence: TGCAGCGTTGACAGAAACACTGAAGCTTTCTTT.

The CDR3 region is CASSQDSQGRYGYTF. CDR3 bases: TGCGCCAGCAGCCAAGATTCCCAGGGTCGGTATGGCTACACCTTC. V gene TRBV4-3 combines with J gene TRBJ1-2; TRBD1 might be the D (5 bases). There are 15 residues in the CDR3. Trimming pared 0 bases from V and 5 bases from J, leaving 13 bases between. CDR1 LGHNA and CDR2 YSLEER come from the germline V gene.

The rearrangement links TRBV29-1 to TRBJ2-3, with D possibly matching TRBD2 (6 bases). The CDR3 is 16 residues long. CDR1 and CDR2 from the germline V gene are SQVTM and ANQGSEA. V was cut by 2 bases and J by 2 bases, with 17 bases left in between. CDR3 sequence reads: CSVERVGDFHTDTQYF. In nucleotides, the CDR3 is TGCAGCGTTGAAAGGGTTGGGGACTTCCACACAGATACGCAGTATTTT.